The entry below gives a single T cell receptor (beta chain) sequence along with its context. The CDR3 consists of 15 residues. Trimming removed 3 bases from V and 4 bases from J; junction bases left unmatched: 4. Germline V CDR1 and CDR2: SGDLS, YYNGEE. The data stem from a study of blood T cell repertoires in COVID-19. Per the original data handling: Amplified reference gene primers provided the basis for estimating nucleated cell counts. Clones were read by immunoSEQ multiplex PCR, and TCRdb kept only the in-frame ones, dropping some. V, J and clone size were drawn from that table, and D and trimming were deduced from the DNA. The sample has approximately 140,000 clones; around four fifths are singletons.

This clonotype was sampled from a middle-aged woman with active or convalescent COVID-19. V is TRBV9 and J is TRBJ1-6, with 7 positions matching TRBD1. The sequenced sample was peripheral blood. CDR3 in amino acids: CASSARTGYNSPLHF. CDR3 sequence (DNA): TGTGCCAGCAGCGCACGGACAGGATATAATTCACCCCTCCACTTT.